The text below deals with one T cell receptor (beta chain). Its antigen is currently not known. Base qualities are missing; no much larger clone stands one base away. Another Seattle source contributed samples from volunteer blood donors who had recovered from COVID-19. Each collaborating institution followed its own protocols to collect whole blood in K2EDTA tubes. Collaborator samples were shipped for TCRbeta analysis as frozen whole blood, isolated PBMCs, or DNA extracted from either sample type. The entry originates in a study of blood T cell repertoires in COVID-19 (dated by TCRdb to 2019 to 2021). Regarding the research as a whole: Samples from collaborators originated in the United States, Italy and Spain and spanned both the acute and convalescent phases of COVID-19. The material from the prospective study consisted of cDNA or gDNA derived from T cells, B-cell-depleted T cells, or PBMCs. Deeply sampled blood TCRbeta repertoires from subjects exposed to, actively infected with, or recovered from COVID-19 were included in the dataset. The repertoires were made available in a free public database intended to serve as a resource for research on the immune response to SARS-CoV-2. Samples were obtained from the ongoing ImmuneRACE study (first 160 participants) and from 1,000 to 1,500 subjects provided by 6 global collaborators. The sample metadata nearly always contained a de-identified subject ID, COVID-19 status, age in years and sex. Where HLA class I and class II types were available, the types were taken from metadata supplied by the sample provider, not from assay-based typing. Summary of the overall study and its limitations: How much clinical and demographic metadata was included differed by source and by participant, and the metadata was provided uncurated.

The germline V gene (reference sequence) supplies CDR1 LNHDA and CDR2 SQIVND. V sheds 3 bases and J sheds 4 bases, leaving 13 bases between their ends. The CDR3 contains 15 residues, cysteine and phenylalanine counted. The DNA shown is the 45-base CDR3, in frame from base 1. TCRbeta CDR3 regions were amplified from genomic DNA using the immunoSEQ Assay, a bias-controlled multiplex PCR. For the original study's pipeline: Nucleated cell counts per sample were estimated from amplification of reference gene primers within the assay. To quantify the absolute abundance of each unique TCRbeta CDR3 rearrangement, sequence reads were collapsed and filtered. For each sample, productive Simpson clonality was calculated as the square root of Simpson's diversity index over productive rearrangements. The immuneACCESS repertoire file appears here via TCRdb, limited to in-frame rearrangements. These files lack a portion of the clones; in checked studies, under half of the deficit traces to unresolved V genes, and the cause of the others is not known. The V and J calls and the clone size are those of that table, but D and trimming were determined from the DNA. The sample table holds a few hundred thousand clones, of which roughly 87% were seen once. 10% to 15% of the sample goes to the ten largest clones.

The clonotype comes from a woman between 18 and 29 years old who had recovered from COVID-19. Sequencing was done on a sample of peripheral blood. The chain links TRBV19 with TRBJ2-1; the D gene cannot be resolved reliably. DNA sequence: TGTGCCAGTAGTATGTCCCAGCGCCCATACAATGAGCAGTTCTTC. It is translated as CASSMSQRPYNEQFF.